These 21 T cell receptor beta chains originate from one sample sequenced in a study of cytomegalovirus exposure and HLA in healthy donors. TCRdb's table, derived via immunoSEQ multiplex PCR, lists solely in-frame clones and lacks some. The table shows about 140,000 clones, with approximately 84% occurring only once. The source material was PBMCs. Every receptor here comes from a young woman in good health and CMV-seronegative.

This clone has a count of ten or more. The chain carries TRBV2 and TRBJ2-7; 7 bases line up with TRBD2. The ends lost 8 bases at V and 2 bases at J; junction bases unmatched: 3. The CDR3 is 12 residues long. Germline V gene sequence: CDR1 SNHLY, CDR2 FYNNEI. The CDR3 loop reads CASRSGAYEQYF. For the CDR3, the DNA is TGTGCCAGCCGCAGCGGGGCCTACGAGCAGTACTTC.

The chain has TRBV15 and TRBJ2-1, with TRBD1 matching over 9 bases. Looked up from germline, CDR1 is LNHNV and CDR2 is YYDKDF (reference sequence). The CDR3 has 17 amino acids. With V trimmed by 0 bases and J by 6 bases, 9 bases remained unmatched. CDR3 residues: CATSRDGWGQGANEQFF. CDR3 DNA sequence: TGTGCCACCAGCAGAGATGGATGGGGACAGGGAGCCAATGAGCAGTTCTTC.

This chain links TRBV4-1 with TRBJ2-5, with D perhaps matching TRBD1 (5 bases). Trimming shortened V by 0 bases and J by 5 bases, and 13 bases separated the two germline ends. In germline, CDR1 is MGHRA, CDR2 YSYEKL. The CDR3 totals 15 residues. The CDR3 loop is CASSQDVAGLETQYF. The CDR3 DNA reads as TGCGCCAGCAGCCAAGATGTAGCAGGGTTGGAGACCCAGTACTTC.

This clone was found once. The chain uses TRBV5-1 and TRBJ2-3, with D possibly matching TRBD1 (6 bases). Trimming took off 1 base at V and 6 bases at J, with 12 bases between the two ends. This CDR3 has 14 amino acids. From germline, CDR1 is SGHRS and CDR2 YFSETQ. The chain's CDR3 is CASSLRTGLDTQYF. The DNA of the CDR3 is TGCGCCAGCAGCTTGAGAACAGGGCTCGATACGCAGTATTTT.

The chain uses TRBV19 and TRBJ2-5; D possibly corresponds to TRBD1 (6 bases). This CDR3 comprises 14 residues. The V gene's germline CDR1 is LNHDA and CDR2 SQIVND (reference sequence). V gave up 5 bases and J gave up 2 bases, with 12 bases separating them. The CDR3 sequence is CASSLQGSQETQYF. The DNA for the CDR3 is TGTGCCAGTAGTCTCCAGGGGAGTCAAGAGACCCAGTACTTC.

The rearrangement joins TRBV6-1 to TRBJ1-1; tentative D call: TRBD1 (6 bases). The CDR3 sequence is 14 residues long. Germline CDR1 reads MNHNS; CDR2 reads SASEGT. With 8 bases removed from V and 2 bases from J, the gap between germline ends came to 15 bases. The CDR3 DNA is TGTGCCAGCTCTGCCACAGGGCCTAACACTGAAGCTTTCTTT. Its protein product is CASSATGPNTEAFF.

The chain recombines TRBV9 with TRBJ2-7; the D is unclear. V was trimmed by 4 bases and J by 5 bases, leaving 13 bases between them. This CDR3 is 13 amino acids long. The V gene's germline CDR1 is SGDLS and CDR2 YYNGEE. The chain's CDR3 is CASSPSPRDEQYF. The CDR3, as DNA: TGTGCCAGCAGCCCCTCACCCCGGGACGAGCAGTACTTC.

This chain links TRBV2 with TRBJ2-1; D gene uncertain. The CDR3 length is 13 residues. In germline, CDR1 is SNHLY, CDR2 FYNNEI. V was shortened by 2 bases and J by 6 bases, with 8 bases between the two germline ends. CDR3 in DNA: TGTGCCAGCAGTGAATCCTATCGCAATGAGCAGTTCTTC. Amino acid sequence: CASSESYRNEQFF.

The J gene is TRBJ2-2, the V gene TRBV29-1; the match to TRBD1 covers 8 bases. J lost 1 base, V lost 6 bases, and 4 bases had no gene match. This CDR3 is built from 14 residues. Germline V gene data show CDR1 as SQVTM and CDR2 as ANQGSEA. The CDR3: CSVRDRLNTGELFF. CDR3 DNA sequence: TGCAGCGTGAGGGACAGGCTGAACACCGGGGAGCTGTTTTTT.

This clone appeared once. This chain uses TRBV5-4 with TRBJ2-1; weak D call: TRBD2 (6 bases). From germline, CDR1 is SGHNT and CDR2 YYREEE (reference sequence). The V and J ends lost 2 bases and 8 bases respectively, with 11 bases between them. The CDR3 spans 13 residues. CDR3 residues: CASSFEGGHEQFF. The CDR3 DNA reads TGTGCCAGCAGCTTTGAGGGAGGCCATGAGCAGTTCTTC.

The chain links TRBV19 to TRBJ2-2; possible D gene TRBD1, 6 bases. V gave up 3 bases and J gave up 1 base, with 9 bases separating them. CDR3 length equals 15 residues. Germline V lookup: CDR1 LNHDA, CDR2 SQIVND (reference sequence). In nucleotides, the CDR3 is TGTGCCAGTAGTATCGGGACAAAGAACACCGGGGAGCTGTTTTTT. Its protein product is CASSIGTKNTGELFF.

V is TRBV30 and J is TRBJ1-2, with D perhaps TRBD1 (5 bases). Trimming took off 2 bases at V and 8 bases at J, with 18 bases between the two ends. The CDR3 has 14 amino acids. Germline CDR1 is GTSNPN and CDR2 is SVGIG (reference sequence). CDR3 residues: CAWSKSGHRGGYTF. CDR3 DNA sequence: TGTGCCTGGAGTAAGTCAGGGCACCGCGGAGGCTACACCTTC.

The rearrangement joins TRBV4-3 to TRBJ1-5; D remains ambiguous. CDR3 length: 16 amino acids. The germline CDR1 and CDR2 sequences are LGHNA and YSLEER. With 0 bases removed from V and 2 bases from J, the gap between germline ends came to 11 bases. The CDR3 coding sequence is TGCGCCAGCAGCCAAGATCCTCACGGGGGCAATCAGCCCCAGCATTTT. This sequence encodes CASSQDPHGGNQPQHF.

The chain employs TRBV6-5 and TRBJ1-4; 12 bases are shared with TRBD1. Germline V lookup: CDR1 MNHEY, CDR2 SVGAGI. The CDR3 sequence is 15 residues long. V dropped 6 bases and J dropped 3; count of bases not matched to a gene: 2. In DNA, the CDR3 is TGTGCCAGCAGGGGACAGGGGGCCTCTAATGAAAAACTGTTTTTT. Translating gives CASRGQGASNEKLFF.

The rearrangement joins TRBV9 to TRBJ1-2; D remains ambiguous. CDR1 is SGDLS, CDR2 YYNGEE, per germline. CDR3 length equals 14 residues. V lost 2 bases, J lost 5 bases, and 13 bases lay in between. CDR3 nucleotide sequence: TGTGCCAGCAGCGTGCACGAGGGTTATTATGGCTACACCTTC. It specifies CASSVHEGYYGYTF.

The CDR3: CASSGGLAGADGETQYF. The CDR3 DNA reads as TGCGCCAGCAGCGGGGGACTAGCGGGGGCAGACGGAGAGACCCAGTACTTC. The rearrangement links TRBV5-1 to TRBJ2-5; 14 nucleotides line up with TRBD2. CDR3 length: 17 residues. Germline trimming cut 4 bases from V and 4 bases from J; bases unmatched to any gene: 9. In germline, CDR1 is SGHRS, CDR2 YFSETQ.

This chain links TRBV30 with TRBJ1-4, with TRBD1 matching over 8 bases. Germline CDR1 and CDR2: GTSNPN and SVGIG (reference sequence). The trim removed 3 bases at V and 7 bases at J, leaving 7 bases unmatched. The CDR3 length is 14 residues. CDR3 coding DNA: TGTGCCTGGAGCCTAGACAGGGGTGGTGAAAAACTGTTTTTT. Its translation: CAWSLDRGGEKLFF.

This clone was observed many times. The rearrangement links TRBV7-7 to TRBJ2-7, with D maybe TRBD1 (6 bases). Trimming shortened V by 5 bases and J by 7 bases, and 15 bases separated the two germline ends. The germline CDR1 and CDR2 sequences are SSHAT and FNYEAQ (reference sequence). The CDR3 has 13 residues. This chain's CDR3 is CASSASTGREQYF. CDR3 in DNA: TGTGCCAGCAGCGCAAGCACAGGGCGAGAGCAGTACTTC. The variable domain in full, completed from reference TRBV7-7 and TRBJ2-7, reads GAGVSQSPRYKVTKRGQDVTLRCDPISSHATLYWYQQALGQGPEFLTYFNYEAQPDKSGLPSDRFSAERPEGSISTLTIQRTEQRDSAMYRCASSASTGREQYFGPGTRLTVT.

The chain links TRBV11-2 to TRBJ2-5, with 7 bases fitting TRBD1. The germline CDR1 and CDR2 sequences are SGHAT and FQNNGV. The CDR3 extends over 14 amino acids. V lost 4 bases and J lost 5; bases outside the gene matches: 7. The CDR3 DNA is TGTGCCAGCAGCTCGAACAGGGGACGGGAGACCCAGTACTTC. It yields the protein CASSSNRGRETQYF.

The V gene is TRBV9, the J gene TRBJ2-5, with TRBD2 matching 8 bases. Trimming cost V 3 bases and J 10 bases; bases outside gene matches: 11. The CDR3 is 14 amino acids. Per germline, CDR1 SGDLS and CDR2 YYNGEE. CDR3 amino acids: CASSALAGSVDQYF. The CDR3 nucleotides read TGTGCCAGCAGCGCGCTAGCGGGCTCGGTGGACCAGTACTTC. Full variable domain (remainder filled in from reference TRBV9 and TRBJ2-5): DSGVTQTPKHLITATGQRVTLRCSPRSGDLSVYWYQQSLDQGLQFLIQYYNGEERAKGNILERFSAQQFPDLHSELNLSSLELGDSALYFCASSALAGSVDQYFGPGTRLLVL.

This clone was counted only a few times. The sample holds other DNA sequences that translate to the same CDR3. This chain connects TRBV18 to TRBJ1-2; TRBD1 matches 10 bases. Germline values: CDR1 KGHSH, CDR2 LQKENI. Unmatched junction bases numbered 5, after V lost 3 bases and J lost 7 bases. The CDR3 is made up of 14 amino acids. The CDR3 bases are TGTGCCAGCTCACCGGGACAGGGGTCTTCTGGCTACACCTTC. Protein sequence: CASSPGQGSSGYTF.